The T cell receptor (beta chain) under discussion was sequenced for a study of molecular identifiers for immune sequencing clone quantification. Naive CD8 T cells were FACS-sorted by CD8+CD4-CCR7+CD45RA+ markers. This clonotype showed up many times. Its antigen is still unknown. Study-level findings and limits: Shared barcodes on identical TCR molecules could underestimate the sizes of highly expanded clones.

Germline V CDR1 and CDR2: SEHNR, FQNEAQ (reference sequence). With 5 bases clipped from V and 11 bases from J, the junction kept 21 bases outside the gene matches. The CDR3 has 17 residues. Previously described methods and listed TCR primers were employed for the bulk TCR libraries. One entry per CDR3 protein, called by TCRdb with MiXCR from the PCR reads. The top ten hold approximately 0.8% of the sample, which has 460,000 or so distinct CDR3 sequences, about a quarter seen once. This sequence joins TRBV7-9 and TRBJ1-2; 9 bases fit TRBD1. This clonotype originated in a human donor in good health. Some libraries in this study had Jurkat cell RNA spiked in. What was sequenced was naive CD8+ T cells from blood, with Jurkat cell RNA spiked in. The sample's subset: FACS-sorted CD8+CD4-CCR7+CD45RA+ naive T cells. CDR3 in amino acids: CASSPPVGGTGSFGYTF. The CDR3 DNA reads TGTGCCAGCAGCCCTCCGGTCGGCGGGACAGGGTCTTTTGGTTACACCTTC.